The next 17 T cell receptor beta chains were all read from a single sample in a study of shared clonotypes between healthy human individuals. Assay used: immunoSEQ multiplex PCR; TCRdb lists only in-frame clones, some missing. The table shows around 500,000 clones, with 79% occurring only once. The material sequenced was PBMCs. These receptors originate from a woman between 35 and 50 years old in good health. Some clones in this sample may be carry-over from other donors' samples.

The V and J genes are TRBV28 and TRBJ2-1; 9 nucleotides agree with TRBD1. The CDR3 runs to 13 residues. Losses at the gene ends were 6 bases for V and 8 bases for J; bases not matched to a gene: 5. Germline CDR1 MDHEN, CDR2 SYDVKM. The CDR3 DNA reads TGTGCCAGCAGGGGACAGGGTGGCGATGAGCAGTTCTTC. Its translation: CASRGQGGDEQFF.

This sequence joins TRBV5-4 and TRBJ2-5; 8 bases align to TRBD2. This CDR3 has 16 amino acids. CDR1 is SGHNT and CDR2 is YYREEE in the germline V gene (reference sequence). Trimming took 0 bases from V and 4 from J; bases not matched to a gene: 8. CDR3 DNA: TGTGCCAGCAGCTTGGCCCCAGCGGGAGTAGCAGAGACCCAGTACTTC. Its protein product is CASSLAPAGVAETQYF.

V gene TRBV11-3 combines with J gene TRBJ1-5; a possible D gene is TRBD1 (6 bases). V lost 2 bases to trimming and J lost 1 base, with 15 bases between them. Germline CDR1 and CDR2: SGHNT and YENEEA. The CDR3 sequence is 17 residues long. The CDR3 reads CASSLRTGRTSNQPQHF. Written as DNA, the CDR3 is TGTGCCAGCAGCTTACGAACAGGGAGAACAAGCAATCAGCCCCAGCATTTT.

This clone was observed once. The genes are TRBV9 and TRBJ2-1, with TRBD2 matching over 7 bases. The CDR3 contains 13 residues. From germline, CDR1 is SGDLS and CDR2 YYNGEE. V shed 6 bases and J 4 bases; nucleotides not matched to a gene: 4. The CDR3 loop is CASNRGGYNEQFF. Written as DNA, the CDR3 is TGTGCCAGCAACCGGGGAGGGTACAATGAGCAGTTCTTC. Complete variable domain (other parts from reference TRBV9 and TRBJ2-1): DSGVTQTPKHLITATGQRVTLRCSPRSGDLSVYWYQQSLDQGLQFLIQYYNGEERAKGNILERFSAQQFPDLHSELNLSSLELGDSALYFCASNRGGYNEQFFGPGTRLTVL.

This chain's CDR3 is CATGLAGRGGDNEQFF. Written as DNA, the CDR3 is TGTGCCACCGGACTAGCGGGAAGGGGAGGAGACAATGAGCAGTTCTTC. The chain joins TRBV27 to TRBJ2-1, with 12 bases aligning to TRBD2. V was pared by 10 bases and J by 5 bases, with 12 bases of the junction left unmatched. CDR1 MNHEY and CDR2 SMNVEV come from the germline V gene (reference sequence). The CDR3 is 16 residues long.

The rearrangement uses TRBV15 and TRBJ1-3, with no clear D. V dropped 0 bases and J dropped 4 bases, with 7 bases sitting between them. Germline-derived CDR1 and CDR2 are LNHNV and YYDKDF (reference sequence). The CDR3 consists of 14 residues. For the CDR3, the DNA is TGTGCCACCAGCAGAGATTCGGGAGGAAACACCATATATTTT. Amino acids: CATSRDSGGNTIYF.

The chain couples TRBV6-1 to TRBJ2-3; D tentatively reads TRBD1 or TRBD2 (5 bases each). The CDR3 has 14 amino acids. In germline, CDR1 is MNHNS, CDR2 SASEGT. Trimming left V 6 bases short and J 2 bases short, with 12 bases between. CDR3 coding DNA: TGTGCCAGCAGGCTCGGGACCGTCACAGATACGCAGTATTTT. This gives the protein CASRLGTVTDTQYF.

This clone was counted a single time. This chain joins TRBV5-3 and TRBJ1-1, with TRBD1 as a possible D gene (6 bases). TRBV5-3 belongs to the ORF category, with a function that is uncertain. This CDR3 spans 17 amino acids. V shed 0 bases and J shed 4 bases, with 19 bases lying between them. The CDR3, as DNA: TGTGCCAGAAGCTTGGATTCTCAGGGGCTGGAGGGCACTGAAGCTTTCTTT. It translates to CARSLDSQGLEGTEAFF.

The V and J genes are TRBV30 and TRBJ2-7; the D gene is possibly TRBD2 (5 bases). This CDR3 spans 12 amino acids. The ends were cut back, 5 bases at V and 0 bases at J, with 8 bases in the middle. Germline V gene lookup returns CDR1 GTSNPN and CDR2 SVGIG (reference sequence). The CDR3 is CAWEGPSYEQYF. Here the CDR3 DNA reads TGTGCCTGGGAGGGTCCCTCCTACGAGCAGTACTTC.

At least ten counts were recorded for this clone. V usage is TRBV19 and J usage is TRBJ1-1; D is unresolved. This CDR3 has 13 amino acids. The V end lost 3 bases, the J end lost 0 bases, and 5 bases lay between the germline ends. Germline assignment: CDR1 LNHDA and CDR2 SQIVND (reference sequence). The CDR3 DNA is TGTGCCAGTAGTATGTGGGTGAACACTGAAGCTTTCTTT. Its translation is CASSMWVNTEAFF.

In this sample, this clone turned up once. This CDR3 is also generated by other DNA sequences in the sample. This chain connects TRBV7-3 to TRBJ2-1; D tentatively fits TRBD1 or TRBD2 (5 bases each). Germline V CDR1 and CDR2: SGHTA, FQGTGA. V gave up 0 bases and J gave up 4 bases, with 10 bases separating them. There are 15 residues in the CDR3. The CDR3 nucleotides read TGTGCCAGCAGCTTAACGGGACGCGCTTACAATGAGCAGTTCTTC. It is translated as CASSLTGRAYNEQFF.

This chain links TRBV9 with TRBJ2-3; D not resolved. The V gene lost 7 bases and the J gene lost 4 bases, with 7 bases spanning the gap. This CDR3 contains 11 residues. Germline V lookup: CDR1 SGDLS, CDR2 YYNGEE. The CDR3 is CASGMPDTQYF. As DNA, the CDR3 is TGTGCCAGCGGCATGCCAGATACGCAGTATTTT. Combining the CDR3 with reference TRBV9 and TRBJ2-3 gives the whole variable domain DSGVTQTPKHLITATGQRVTLRCSPRSGDLSVYWYQQSLDQGLQFLIQYYNGEERAKGNILERFSAQQFPDLHSELNLSSLELGDSALYFCASGMPDTQYFGPGTRLTVL.

The rearrangement joins TRBV30 to TRBJ1-6; D not certain. The V gene's germline CDR1 is GTSNPN and CDR2 SVGIG (reference sequence). Trimming cost V 4 bases and J 10 bases, with 14 bases left between them. This CDR3 spans 13 amino acids. The CDR3 protein is CAWTREGGSPLHF. The CDR3 DNA follows: TGTGCCTGGACCCGTGAGGGTGGCTCACCCCTCCACTTT.

The chain links TRBV7-9 to TRBJ2-1; no clear D. The germline V gene encodes CDR1 SEHNR and CDR2 FQNEAQ (reference sequence). V was pared by 5 bases and J by 3 bases, with 11 bases between. There are 14 residues in the CDR3. CDR3 loop: CASSPPGFYNEQFF. CDR3 DNA: TGTGCCAGCAGCCCGCCCGGGTTCTACAATGAGCAGTTCTTC. Full variable domain (remainder filled in from reference TRBV7-9 and TRBJ2-1): DTGVSQNPRHKITKRGQNVTFRCDPISEHNRLYWYRQTLGQGPEFLTYFQNEAQLEKSRLLSDRFSAERPKGSFSTLEIQRTEQGDSAMYLCASSPPGFYNEQFFGPGTRLTVL.

This clone occurred a few times. CDR3 DNA: TGCGCCAGCAGCCAAGAGAGAGGGACGACCGGGGAGCTGTTTTTT. It encodes CASSQERGTTGELFF. The gene calls are TRBV4-3 and TRBJ2-2, with D perhaps matching TRBD1 or TRBD2 (5 bases each). Trimming took off 0 bases at V and 5 bases at J, with 10 bases between the two ends. Germline lookup yields CDR1 LGHNA and CDR2 YSLEER. This CDR3 has 15 amino acids.

V and J are TRBV27 and TRBJ2-4; tentatively, D is TRBD1 or TRBD2 (5 bases each). CDR1 and CDR2 from the germline V gene are MNHEY and SMNVEV (reference sequence). This CDR3 is 17 amino acids long. Trimming removed 5 bases at V and 5 bases at J, with 22 bases between. In DNA form, the CDR3 reads TGTGCCAGCAGTAACATGTATCAGGGAGTTTTCGAAAACATTCAGTACTTC. Its protein product is CASSNMYQGVFENIQYF.

CDR3 nucleotide sequence: TGCAGCGTTGAGACGGGGGGGGTTAGCGAGCAGTACTTC. Translation gives CSVETGGVSEQYF. The chain has TRBV29-1 and TRBJ2-7; 8 bases align to TRBD2. This CDR3 is 13 amino acids long. Looked up from germline, CDR1 is SQVTM and CDR2 is ANQGSEA. V trimming: 3 bases; J trimming: 6 bases; junction bases outside the gene matches: 7.